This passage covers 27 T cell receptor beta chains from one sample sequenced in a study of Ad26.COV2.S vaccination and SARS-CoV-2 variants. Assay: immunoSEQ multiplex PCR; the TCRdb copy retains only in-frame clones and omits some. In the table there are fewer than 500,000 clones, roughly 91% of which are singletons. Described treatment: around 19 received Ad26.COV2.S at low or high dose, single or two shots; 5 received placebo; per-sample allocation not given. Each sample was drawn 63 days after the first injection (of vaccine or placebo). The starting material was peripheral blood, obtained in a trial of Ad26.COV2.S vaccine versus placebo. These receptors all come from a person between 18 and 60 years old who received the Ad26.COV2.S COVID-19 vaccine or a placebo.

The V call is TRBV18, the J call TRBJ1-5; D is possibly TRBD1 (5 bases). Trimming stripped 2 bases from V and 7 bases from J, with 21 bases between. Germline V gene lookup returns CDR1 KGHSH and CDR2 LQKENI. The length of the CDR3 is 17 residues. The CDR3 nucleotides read TGTGCCAGCTCACCATATGGGGCAGGGCAAGACGAGCAGCCCCAGCATTTT. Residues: CASSPYGAGQDEQPQHF.

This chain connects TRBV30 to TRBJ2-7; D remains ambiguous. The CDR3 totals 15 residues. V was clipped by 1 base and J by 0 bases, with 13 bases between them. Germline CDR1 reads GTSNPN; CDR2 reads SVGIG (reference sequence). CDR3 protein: CAWSGARDSSYEQYF. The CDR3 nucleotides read TGTGCCTGGAGTGGGGCTCGTGATAGCTCCTACGAGCAGTACTTC.

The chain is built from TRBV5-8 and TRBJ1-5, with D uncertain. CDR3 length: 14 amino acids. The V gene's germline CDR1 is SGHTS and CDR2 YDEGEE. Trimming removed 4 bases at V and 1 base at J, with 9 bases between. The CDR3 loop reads CASSRAWSNQPQHF. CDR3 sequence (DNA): TGTGCCAGCAGCAGGGCATGGAGCAATCAGCCCCAGCATTTT.

CDR3 amino acids: CASSLDPLAGPYEQYF. The DNA of the CDR3 is TGTGCCAGCAGCTTAGATCCGCTAGCGGGTCCCTACGAGCAGTACTTC. J is TRBJ2-7 and V is TRBV11-2; 8 bases agree with TRBD2. Germline V gene data show CDR1 as SGHAT and CDR2 as FQNNGV. The length of the CDR3 is 16 residues. V gave up 0 bases and J gave up 2 bases; unmatched junction bases: 6.

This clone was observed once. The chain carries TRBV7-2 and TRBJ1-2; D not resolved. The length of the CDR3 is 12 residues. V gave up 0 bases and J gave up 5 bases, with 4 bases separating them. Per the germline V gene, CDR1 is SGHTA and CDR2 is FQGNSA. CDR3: CASSLAGYGYTF. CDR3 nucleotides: TGTGCCAGCAGCTTAGCAGGGTATGGCTACACCTTC.

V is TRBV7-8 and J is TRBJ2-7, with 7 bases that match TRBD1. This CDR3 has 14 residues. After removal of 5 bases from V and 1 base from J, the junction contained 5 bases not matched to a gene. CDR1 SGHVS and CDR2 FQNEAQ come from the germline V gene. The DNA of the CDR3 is TGTGCCAGCAGCACAGGGGCCCTGTCCTACGAGCAGTACTTC. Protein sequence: CASSTGALSYEQYF.

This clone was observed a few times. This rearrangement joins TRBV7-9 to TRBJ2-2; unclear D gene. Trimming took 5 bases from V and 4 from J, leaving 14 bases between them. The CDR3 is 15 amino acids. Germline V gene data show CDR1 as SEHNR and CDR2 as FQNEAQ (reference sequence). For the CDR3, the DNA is TGTGCCAGCAGCCCCCCCAGCCCACCCACCGGGGAGCTGTTTTTT. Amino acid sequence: CASSPPSPPTGELFF.

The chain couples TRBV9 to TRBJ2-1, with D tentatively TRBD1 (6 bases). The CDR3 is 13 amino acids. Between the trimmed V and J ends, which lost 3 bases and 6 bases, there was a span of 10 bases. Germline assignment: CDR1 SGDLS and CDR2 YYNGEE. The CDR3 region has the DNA TGTGCCAGCAGCGCTGACAGGCTCAATGAGCAGTTCTTC. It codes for CASSADRLNEQFF.

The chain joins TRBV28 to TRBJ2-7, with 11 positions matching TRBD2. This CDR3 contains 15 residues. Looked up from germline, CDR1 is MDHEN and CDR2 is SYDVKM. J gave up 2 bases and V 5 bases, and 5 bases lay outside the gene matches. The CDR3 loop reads CASSQTSGIPYEQYF. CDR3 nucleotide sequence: TGTGCCAGCAGTCAGACTAGCGGGATCCCCTACGAGCAGTACTTC.

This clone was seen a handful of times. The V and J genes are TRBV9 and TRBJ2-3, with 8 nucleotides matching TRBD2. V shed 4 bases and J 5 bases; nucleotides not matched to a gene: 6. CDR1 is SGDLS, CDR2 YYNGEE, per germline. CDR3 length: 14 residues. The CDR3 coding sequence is TGTGCCAGCAGCTCCGGGACTAGAGGAGATACGCAGTATTTT. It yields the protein CASSSGTRGDTQYF.

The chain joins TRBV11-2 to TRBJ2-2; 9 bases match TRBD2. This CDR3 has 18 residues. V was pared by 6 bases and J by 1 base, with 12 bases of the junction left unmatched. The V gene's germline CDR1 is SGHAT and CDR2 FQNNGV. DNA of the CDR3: TGTGCCAGCAGGAGCAGGGTTCTAGCGGGATGGAACACCGGGGAGCTGTTTTTT. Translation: CASRSRVLAGWNTGELFF.

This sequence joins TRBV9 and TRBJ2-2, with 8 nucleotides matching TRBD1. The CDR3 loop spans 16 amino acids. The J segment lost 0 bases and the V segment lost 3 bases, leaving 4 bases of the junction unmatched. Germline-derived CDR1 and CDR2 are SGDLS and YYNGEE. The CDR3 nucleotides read TGTGCCAGCAGCGACCGGGACAGGTCGAACACCGGGGAGCTGTTTTTT. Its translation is CASSDRDRSNTGELFF.

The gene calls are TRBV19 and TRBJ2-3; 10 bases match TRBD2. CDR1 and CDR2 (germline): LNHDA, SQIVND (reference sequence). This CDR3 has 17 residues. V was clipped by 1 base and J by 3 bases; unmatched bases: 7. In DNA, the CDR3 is TGTGCCAGTAGTATAGCCCCTAGCGGGAGAGTAACAGATACGCAGTATTTT. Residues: CASSIAPSGRVTDTQYF.

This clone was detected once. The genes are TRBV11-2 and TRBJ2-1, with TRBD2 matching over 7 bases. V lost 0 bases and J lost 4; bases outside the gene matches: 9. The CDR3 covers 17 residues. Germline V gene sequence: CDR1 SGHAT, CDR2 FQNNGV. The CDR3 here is CASSLEGGSIGYNEQFF. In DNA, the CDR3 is TGTGCCAGCAGCTTAGAAGGCGGGAGTATTGGATACAATGAGCAGTTCTTC.

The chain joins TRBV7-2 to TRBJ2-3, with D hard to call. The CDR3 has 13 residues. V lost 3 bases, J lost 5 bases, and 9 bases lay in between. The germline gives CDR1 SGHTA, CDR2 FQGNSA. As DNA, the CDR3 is TGTGCCAGCAGCTTTCAAGTGAAAGATACGCAGTATTTT. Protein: CASSFQVKDTQYF.

The CDR3 DNA reads TGTGCCAGCAGCTATTCGACGGCCTCCTACAATGAGCAGTTCTTC. Its translation: CASSYSTASYNEQFF. V gene TRBV11-3 combines with J gene TRBJ2-1; no clear D gene. Germline CDR1 SGHNT, CDR2 YENEEA. The CDR3 has 15 amino acids. The ends were cut back, 4 bases at V and 0 bases at J, with 10 bases in the middle. Together with reference TRBV11-3 and TRBJ2-1, the CDR3 gives the full variable domain: EAGVVQSPRYKIIEKKQPVAFWCNPISGHNTLYWYLQNLGQGPELLIRYENEEAVDDSQLPKDRFSAERLKGVDSTLKIQPAELGDSAVYLCASSYSTASYNEQFFGPGTRLTVL.

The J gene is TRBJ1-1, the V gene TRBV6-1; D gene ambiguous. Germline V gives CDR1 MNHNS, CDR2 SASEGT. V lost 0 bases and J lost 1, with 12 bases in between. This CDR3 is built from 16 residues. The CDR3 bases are TGTGCCAGCAGTGAAGCGCTAGGAGGGAGGAACACTGAAGCTTTCTTT. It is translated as CASSEALGGRNTEAFF.

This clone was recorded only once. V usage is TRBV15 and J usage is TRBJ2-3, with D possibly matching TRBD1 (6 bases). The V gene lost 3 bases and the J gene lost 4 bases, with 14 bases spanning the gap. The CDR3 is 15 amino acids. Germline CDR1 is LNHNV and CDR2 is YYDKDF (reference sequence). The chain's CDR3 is CATSRDIDRSDTQYF. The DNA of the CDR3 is TGTGCCACCAGCAGGGACATAGACAGGTCAGATACGCAGTATTTT.

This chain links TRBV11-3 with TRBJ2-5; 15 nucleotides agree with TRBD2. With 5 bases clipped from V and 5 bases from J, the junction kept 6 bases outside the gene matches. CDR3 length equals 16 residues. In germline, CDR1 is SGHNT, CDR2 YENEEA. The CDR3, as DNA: TGTGCCAGCAGCAAGGGACTAGCGGGAGGTGGGGAGACCCAGTACTTC. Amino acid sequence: CASSKGLAGGGETQYF.

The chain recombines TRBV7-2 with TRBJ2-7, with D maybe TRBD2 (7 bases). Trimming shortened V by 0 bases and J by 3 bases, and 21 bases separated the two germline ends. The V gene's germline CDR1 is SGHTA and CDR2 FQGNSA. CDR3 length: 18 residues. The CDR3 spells CASSLATTRSRGGYEQYF. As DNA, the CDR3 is TGTGCCAGCAGCTTAGCGACGACTAGGAGTAGGGGGGGCTACGAGCAGTACTTC.

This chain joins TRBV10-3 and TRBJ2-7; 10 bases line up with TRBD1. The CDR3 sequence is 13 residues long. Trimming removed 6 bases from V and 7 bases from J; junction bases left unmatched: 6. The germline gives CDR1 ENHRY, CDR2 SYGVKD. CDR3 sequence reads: CAIRDRGIDEQYF. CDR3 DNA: TGTGCCATCAGGGACAGGGGGATAGATGAGCAGTACTTC.

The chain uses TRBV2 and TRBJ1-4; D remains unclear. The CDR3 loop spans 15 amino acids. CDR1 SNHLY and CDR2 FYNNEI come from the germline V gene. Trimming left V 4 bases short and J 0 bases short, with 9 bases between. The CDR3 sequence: CASSAPGTTNEKLFF. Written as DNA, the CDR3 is TGTGCCAGCAGTGCCCCGGGGACAACTAATGAAAAACTGTTTTTT.

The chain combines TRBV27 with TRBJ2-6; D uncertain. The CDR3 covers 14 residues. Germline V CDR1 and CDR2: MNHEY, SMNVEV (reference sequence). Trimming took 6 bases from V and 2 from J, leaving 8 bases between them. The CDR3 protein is CASRDRPGANVLTF. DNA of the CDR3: TGTGCCAGCAGGGACCGACCTGGGGCCAACGTCCTGACTTTC.

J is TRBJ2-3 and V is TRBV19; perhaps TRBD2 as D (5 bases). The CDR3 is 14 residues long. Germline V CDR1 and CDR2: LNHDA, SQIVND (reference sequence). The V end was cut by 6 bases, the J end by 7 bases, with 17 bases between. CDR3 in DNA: TGTGCCAGTAGGCCGGAGGTTCGTCCCAATACGCAGTATTTT. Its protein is CASRPEVRPNTQYF.

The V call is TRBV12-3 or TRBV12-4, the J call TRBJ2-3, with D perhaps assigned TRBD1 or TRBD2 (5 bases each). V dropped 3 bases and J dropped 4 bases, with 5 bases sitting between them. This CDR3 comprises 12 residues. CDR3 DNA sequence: TGTGCCAGCAGTTTGGGGGCAGATACGCAGTATTTT. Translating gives CASSLGADTQYF.

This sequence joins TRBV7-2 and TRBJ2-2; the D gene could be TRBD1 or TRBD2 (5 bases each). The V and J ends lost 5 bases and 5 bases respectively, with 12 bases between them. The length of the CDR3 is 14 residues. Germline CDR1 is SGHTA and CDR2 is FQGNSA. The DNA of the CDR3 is TGTGCCAGCAGCCCCCGGGACGGAACCGGGGAGCTGTTTTTT. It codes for CASSPRDGTGELFF.

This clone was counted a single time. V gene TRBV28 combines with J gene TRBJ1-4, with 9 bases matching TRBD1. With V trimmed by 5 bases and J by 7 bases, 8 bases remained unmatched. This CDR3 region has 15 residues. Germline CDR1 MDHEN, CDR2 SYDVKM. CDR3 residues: CASSPSGTGSEKLFF. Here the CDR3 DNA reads TGTGCCAGCAGTCCCTCCGGGACAGGGAGTGAAAAACTGTTTTTT.